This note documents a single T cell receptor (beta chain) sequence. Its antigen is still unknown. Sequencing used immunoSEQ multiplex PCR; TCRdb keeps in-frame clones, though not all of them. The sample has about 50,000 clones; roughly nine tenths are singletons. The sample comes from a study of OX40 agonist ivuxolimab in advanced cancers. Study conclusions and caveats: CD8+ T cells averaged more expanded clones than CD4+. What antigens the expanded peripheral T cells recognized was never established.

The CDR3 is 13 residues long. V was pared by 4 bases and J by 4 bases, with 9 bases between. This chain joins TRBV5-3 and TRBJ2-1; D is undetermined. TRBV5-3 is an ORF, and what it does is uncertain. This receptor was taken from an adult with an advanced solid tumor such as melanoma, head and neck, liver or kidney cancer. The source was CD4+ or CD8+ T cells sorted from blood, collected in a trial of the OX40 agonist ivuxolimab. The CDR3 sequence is CARSHDPYNEQFF. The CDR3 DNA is TGTGCCAGAAGCCATGACCCGTACAATGAGCAGTTCTTC.